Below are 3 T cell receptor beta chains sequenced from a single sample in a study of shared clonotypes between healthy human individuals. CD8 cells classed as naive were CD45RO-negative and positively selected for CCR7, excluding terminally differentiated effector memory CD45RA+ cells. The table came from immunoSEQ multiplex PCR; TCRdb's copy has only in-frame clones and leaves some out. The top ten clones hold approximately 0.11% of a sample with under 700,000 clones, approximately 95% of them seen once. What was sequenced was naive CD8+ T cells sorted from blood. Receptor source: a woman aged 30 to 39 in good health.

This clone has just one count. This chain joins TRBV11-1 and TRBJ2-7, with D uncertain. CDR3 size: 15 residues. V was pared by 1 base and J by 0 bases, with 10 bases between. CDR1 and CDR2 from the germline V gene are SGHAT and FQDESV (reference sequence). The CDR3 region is CASSLEPGGSYEQYF. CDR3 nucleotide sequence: TGTGCCAGCAGCTTAGAACCAGGTGGCTCCTACGAGCAGTACTTC.

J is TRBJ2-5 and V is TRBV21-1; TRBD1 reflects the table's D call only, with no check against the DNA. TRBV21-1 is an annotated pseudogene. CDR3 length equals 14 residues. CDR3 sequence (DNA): TGTGCCAGCAGCAAACGGGGGACAGAAGAGACCCAGTACTTC. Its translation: CASSKRGTEETQYF.

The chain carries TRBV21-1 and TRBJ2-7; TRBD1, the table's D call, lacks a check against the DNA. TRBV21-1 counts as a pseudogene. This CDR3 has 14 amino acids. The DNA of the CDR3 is TGTGCCAGCAGCAAAGGGGGACAGGGCTACGAGCAGTACTTC. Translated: CASSKGGQGYEQYF.